Each of the 3 T cell receptor beta chains below was sequenced from the same sample in a study of cytomegalovirus exposure and HLA in healthy donors. 13 Jbeta primers and 60 Vbeta primers were used for the PCR. Libraries were prepared by immunoSEQ multiplex PCR; TCRdb keeps only in-frame clonotypes and omits some of them. The table includes about 190,000 clones, 70% to 75% detected once. Source material: PBMCs. The receptors shown here come from a man under 40 in good health and CMV-seropositive.

This chain joins TRBV5-1 and TRBJ2-6; 7 nucleotides line up with TRBD1. The CDR3 has 18 residues. The ends lost 2 bases at V and 3 bases at J; junction bases unmatched: 11. Germline values: CDR1 SGHRS, CDR2 YFSETQ. CDR3 in amino acids: CASSFSGQVNFGANVLTF. The CDR3 coding sequence is TGCGCCAGCAGCTTCAGTGGACAGGTTAATTTTGGGGCCAACGTCCTGACTTTC.

V gene TRBV9 combines with J gene TRBJ1-6; 8 positions match TRBD1. The length of the CDR3 is 15 residues. J was trimmed by 6 bases and V by 0 bases; bases with no gene match: 2. Per germline, CDR1 SGDLS and CDR2 YYNGEE. This CDR3 reads CASSVEGQANSPLHF. CDR3 coding DNA: TGTGCCAGCAGCGTAGAGGGACAGGCTAATTCACCCCTCCACTTT.

The genes are TRBV25-1 and TRBJ2-6; TRBD1 is a possible D gene (6 bases). V lost 4 bases and J lost 0, with 7 bases in between. The CDR3 length is 15 residues. Germline V gene data show CDR1 as MGHDK and CDR2 as SYGVNS. CDR3 sequence reads: CASSVGGSGANVLTF. Written as DNA, the CDR3 is TGTGCCAGCAGTGTAGGGGGCTCTGGGGCCAACGTCCTGACTTTC.